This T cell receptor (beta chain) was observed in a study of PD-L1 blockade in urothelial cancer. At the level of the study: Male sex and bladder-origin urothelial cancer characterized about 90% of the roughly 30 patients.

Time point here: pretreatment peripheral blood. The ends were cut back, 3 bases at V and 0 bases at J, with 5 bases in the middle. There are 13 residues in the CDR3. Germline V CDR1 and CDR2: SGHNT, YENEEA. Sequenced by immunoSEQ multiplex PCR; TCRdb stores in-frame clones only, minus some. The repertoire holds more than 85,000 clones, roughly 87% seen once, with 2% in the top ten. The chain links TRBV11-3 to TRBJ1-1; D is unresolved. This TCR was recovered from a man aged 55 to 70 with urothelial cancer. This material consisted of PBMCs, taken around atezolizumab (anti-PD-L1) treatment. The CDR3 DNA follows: TGTGCCAGCAGCTTTAATATGAACACTGAAGCTTTCTTT. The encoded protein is CASSFNMNTEAFF.